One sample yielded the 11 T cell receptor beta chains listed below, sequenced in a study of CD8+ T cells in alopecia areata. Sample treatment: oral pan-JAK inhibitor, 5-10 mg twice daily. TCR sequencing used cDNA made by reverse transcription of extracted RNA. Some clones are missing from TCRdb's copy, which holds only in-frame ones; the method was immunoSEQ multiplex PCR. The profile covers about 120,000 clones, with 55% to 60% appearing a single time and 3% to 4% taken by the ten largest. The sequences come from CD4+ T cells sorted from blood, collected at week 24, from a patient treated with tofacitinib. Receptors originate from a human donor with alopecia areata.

The CDR3 here is CSVGTGVNSPLHF. The CDR3, as DNA: TGCAGCGTCGGGACAGGGGTAAACTCACCCCTCCACTTT. The gene calls are TRBV29-1 and TRBJ1-6; TRBD1 matches at 10 bases. The CDR3 is 13 amino acids. The junction had 6 bases not matched to a gene; V was cut back by 6 bases and J by 10 bases. Per germline, CDR1 SQVTM and CDR2 ANQGSEA.

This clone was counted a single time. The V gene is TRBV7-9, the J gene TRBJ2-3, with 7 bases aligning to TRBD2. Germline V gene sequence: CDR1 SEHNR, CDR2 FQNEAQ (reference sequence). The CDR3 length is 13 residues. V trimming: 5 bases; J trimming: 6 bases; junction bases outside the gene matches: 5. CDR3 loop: CASSRDYLDTQYF. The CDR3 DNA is TGTGCCAGCAGCCGGGACTACCTGGATACGCAGTATTTT.

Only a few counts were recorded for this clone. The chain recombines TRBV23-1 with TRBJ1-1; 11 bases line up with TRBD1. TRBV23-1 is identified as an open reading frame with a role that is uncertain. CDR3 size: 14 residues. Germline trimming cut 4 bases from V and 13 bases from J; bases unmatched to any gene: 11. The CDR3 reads CASSPWTGGIWHFF. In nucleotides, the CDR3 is TGCGCCAGCAGTCCCTGGACAGGGGGCATTTGGCATTTCTTT.

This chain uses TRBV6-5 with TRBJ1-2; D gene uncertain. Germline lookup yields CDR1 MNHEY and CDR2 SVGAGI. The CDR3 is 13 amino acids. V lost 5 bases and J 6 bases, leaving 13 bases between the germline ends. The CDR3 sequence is CASSPSGWNGYTF. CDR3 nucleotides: TGTGCCAGCAGTCCTTCAGGTTGGAATGGCTACACCTTC.

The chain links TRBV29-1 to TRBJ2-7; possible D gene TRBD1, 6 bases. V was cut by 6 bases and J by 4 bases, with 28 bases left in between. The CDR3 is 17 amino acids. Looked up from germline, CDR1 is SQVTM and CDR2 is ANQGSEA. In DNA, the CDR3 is TGCAGCGTCCAGGGGACAAGGGAACCCCTCGAAGAATACGAGCAGTACTTC. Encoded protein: CSVQGTREPLEEYEQYF.

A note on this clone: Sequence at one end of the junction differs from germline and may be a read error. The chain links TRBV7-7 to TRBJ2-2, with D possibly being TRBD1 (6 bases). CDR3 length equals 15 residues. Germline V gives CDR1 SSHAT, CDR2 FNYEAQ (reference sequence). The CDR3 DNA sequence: TGTGCTAGCAGCCCCGGGGCAGGGGACACCGGGGAGCTGTTTTTT. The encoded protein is CASSPGAGDTGELFF.

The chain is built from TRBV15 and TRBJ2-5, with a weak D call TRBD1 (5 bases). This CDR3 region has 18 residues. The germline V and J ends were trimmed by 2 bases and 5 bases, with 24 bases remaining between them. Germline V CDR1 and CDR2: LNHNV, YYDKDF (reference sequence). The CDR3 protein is CATSRLGSVRVPKETQYF. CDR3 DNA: TGTGCCACCAGCAGATTGGGATCGGTCAGGGTACCCAAGGAGACCCAGTACTTC.

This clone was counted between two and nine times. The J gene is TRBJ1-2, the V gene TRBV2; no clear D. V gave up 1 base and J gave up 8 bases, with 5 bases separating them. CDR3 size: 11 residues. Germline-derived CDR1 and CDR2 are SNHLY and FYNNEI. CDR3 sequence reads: CASSEDEGYTF. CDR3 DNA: TGTGCCAGCAGTGAAGACGAGGGCTACACCTTC.

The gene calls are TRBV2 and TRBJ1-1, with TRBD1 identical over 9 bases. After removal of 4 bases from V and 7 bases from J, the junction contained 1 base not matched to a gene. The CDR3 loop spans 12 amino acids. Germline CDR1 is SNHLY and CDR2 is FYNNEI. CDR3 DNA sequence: TGTGCCAGCAGTGGACAGGGGGTTGAAGCTTTCTTT. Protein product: CASSGQGVEAFF.

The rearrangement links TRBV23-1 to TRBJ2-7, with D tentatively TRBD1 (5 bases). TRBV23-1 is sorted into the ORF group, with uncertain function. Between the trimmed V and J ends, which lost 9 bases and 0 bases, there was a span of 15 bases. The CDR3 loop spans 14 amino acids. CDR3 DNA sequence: TGCGCCAGTCCCCCAAGGGGCAGCTCCTACGAGCAGTACTTC. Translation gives CASPPRGSSYEQYF.

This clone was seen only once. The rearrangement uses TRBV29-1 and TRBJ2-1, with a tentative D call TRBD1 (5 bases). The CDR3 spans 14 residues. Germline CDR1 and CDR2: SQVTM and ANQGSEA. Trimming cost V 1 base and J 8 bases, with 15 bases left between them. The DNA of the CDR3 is TGCAGCGTTGAAGGTGATTCGAAGGGGCATGAGCAGTTCTTC. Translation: CSVEGDSKGHEQFF.